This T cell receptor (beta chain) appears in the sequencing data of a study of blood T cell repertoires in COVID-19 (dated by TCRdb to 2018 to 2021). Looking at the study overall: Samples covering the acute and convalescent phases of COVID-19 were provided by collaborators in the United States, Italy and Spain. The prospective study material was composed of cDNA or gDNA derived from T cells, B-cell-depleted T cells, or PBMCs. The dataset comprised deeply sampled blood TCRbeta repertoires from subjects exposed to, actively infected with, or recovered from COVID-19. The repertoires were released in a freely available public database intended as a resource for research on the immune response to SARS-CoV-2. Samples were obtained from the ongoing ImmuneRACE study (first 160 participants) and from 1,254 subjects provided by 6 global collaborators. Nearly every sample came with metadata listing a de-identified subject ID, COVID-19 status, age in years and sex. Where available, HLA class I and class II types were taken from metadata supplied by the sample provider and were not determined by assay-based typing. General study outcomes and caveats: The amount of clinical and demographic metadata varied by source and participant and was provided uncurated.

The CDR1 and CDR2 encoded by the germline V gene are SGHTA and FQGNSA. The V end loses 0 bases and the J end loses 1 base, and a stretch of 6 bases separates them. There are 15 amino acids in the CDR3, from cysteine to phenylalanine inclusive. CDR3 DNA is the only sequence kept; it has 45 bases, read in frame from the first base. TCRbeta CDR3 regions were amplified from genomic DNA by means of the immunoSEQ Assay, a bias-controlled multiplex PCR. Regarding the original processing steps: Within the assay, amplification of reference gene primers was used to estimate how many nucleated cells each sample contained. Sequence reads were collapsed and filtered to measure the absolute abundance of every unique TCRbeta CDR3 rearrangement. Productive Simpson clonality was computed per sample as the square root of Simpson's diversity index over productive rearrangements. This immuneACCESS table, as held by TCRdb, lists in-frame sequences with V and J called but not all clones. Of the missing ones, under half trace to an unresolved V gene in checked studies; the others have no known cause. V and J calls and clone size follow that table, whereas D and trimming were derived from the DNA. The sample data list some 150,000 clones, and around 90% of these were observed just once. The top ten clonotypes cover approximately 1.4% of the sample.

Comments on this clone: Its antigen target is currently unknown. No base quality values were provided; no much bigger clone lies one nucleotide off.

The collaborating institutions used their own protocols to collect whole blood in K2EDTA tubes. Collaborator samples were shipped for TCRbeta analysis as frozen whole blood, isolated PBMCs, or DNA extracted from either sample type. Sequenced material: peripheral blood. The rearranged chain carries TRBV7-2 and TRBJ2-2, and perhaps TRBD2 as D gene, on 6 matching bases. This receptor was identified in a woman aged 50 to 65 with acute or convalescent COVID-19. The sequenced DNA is TGTGCCAGCAGCTTAGCGGGGGGGAACACCGGGGAGCTGTTTTTT. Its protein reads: CASSLAGGNTGELFF.